Each of the 10 T cell receptor beta chains below was sequenced from the same sample in a study of blood T cell repertoires in COVID-19. The data were produced by immunoSEQ multiplex PCR, yet TCRdb's version contains in-frame clones alone and is incomplete. The table has about 330,000 clones, roughly 82% seen once. The material sequenced was peripheral blood. The receptor set was obtained from a woman aged 45 to 65 with acute or convalescent COVID-19.

The sample holds one count of this clone. The chain employs TRBV5-6 and TRBJ1-2; 8 positions match TRBD1. The CDR3 sequence is 13 residues long. Losses at the gene ends were 5 bases for V and 7 bases for J; bases not matched to a gene: 7. CDR1 and CDR2 (germline): SGHDT, YYEEEE. Written as DNA, the CDR3 is TGTGCCAGCAGATTTAAAGACAGGGGTGGCTACACCTTC. Its translation is CASRFKDRGGYTF.

The genes are TRBV24-1 and TRBJ2-2, with 7 bases aligning to TRBD2. Looked up from germline, CDR1 is KGHDR and CDR2 is SFDVKD. This CDR3 has 15 amino acids. The ends lost 3 bases at V and 6 bases at J; junction bases unmatched: 6. This CDR3 is CATSDESAGAGELFF. The CDR3 DNA reads as TGTGCCACCAGTGATGAGTCTGCGGGAGCCGGGGAGCTGTTTTTT.

Details on this clone: The sample has other DNA sequences that encode this CDR3 too. V gene TRBV18 combines with J gene TRBJ1-2; 7 nucleotides line up with TRBD1. From germline, CDR1 is KGHSH and CDR2 LQKENI. After removal of 4 bases from V and 0 bases from J, the junction contained 2 bases not matched to a gene. The CDR3 spans 14 residues. This chain's CDR3 is CASSRDSSNYGYTF. The CDR3 DNA reads TGTGCCAGCTCACGGGACAGCTCTAACTATGGCTACACCTTC. The full variable domain, completed using reference TRBV18 and TRBJ1-2, is NAGVMQNPRHLVRRRGQEARLRCSPMKGHSHVYWYRQLPEEGLKFMVYLQKENIIDESGMPKERFSAEFPKEGPSILRIQQVVRGDSAAYFCASSRDSSNYGYTFGSGTRLTVV.

The rearrangement uses TRBV5-1 and TRBJ2-7, with unresolved D. Germline lookup yields CDR1 SGHRS and CDR2 YFSETQ. The length of the CDR3 is 14 residues. Trimming left V 0 bases short and J 1 base short, with 8 bases between. CDR3 in DNA: TGCGCCAGCAGCTTGGACAGACCTTCCTACGAGCAGTACTTC. Amino acids: CASSLDRPSYEQYF. Together with reference TRBV5-1 and TRBJ2-7, the CDR3 gives the full variable domain: KAGVTQTPRYLIKTRGQQVTLSCSPISGHRSVSWYQQTPGQGLQFLFEYFSETQRNKGNFPGRFSGRQFSNSRSEMNVSTLELGDSALYLCASSLDRPSYEQYFGPGTRLTVT.

V gene TRBV5-1 combines with J gene TRBJ2-1; the match to TRBD2 covers 10 bases. J lost 13 bases, V lost 5 bases, and 9 bases had no gene match. The CDR3 loop spans 13 amino acids. The germline gives CDR1 SGHRS, CDR2 YFSETQ. The CDR3 DNA is TGCGCCAGCAGAGAGCGGGAGGGCCTAGTTCAGTTCTTC. It translates to CASREREGLVQFF.

V and J are TRBV10-3 and TRBJ2-3; weak D call: TRBD2 (6 bases). There are 15 residues in the CDR3. V dropped 6 bases and J dropped 7 bases, with 20 bases sitting between them. Germline CDR1 is ENHRY and CDR2 is SYGVKD. Written as DNA, the CDR3 is TGTGCCATCAGAAAAAGGACGGGAGACGAGAATACGCAGTATTTT. Its protein product is CAIRKRTGDENTQYF.

The genes are TRBV29-1 and TRBJ2-3; tentatively, D is TRBD1 (5 bases). V was pared by 0 bases and J by 5 bases, with 15 bases between. Per the germline V gene, CDR1 is SQVTM and CDR2 is ANQGSEA. The CDR3 runs to 15 residues. CDR3 protein: CSVEDRSRVVDTQYF. The CDR3 DNA sequence: TGCAGCGTTGAAGATAGGTCCAGGGTGGTAGATACGCAGTATTTT.

The chain has TRBV28 and TRBJ1-4; 9 bases are shared with TRBD1. The CDR3 is made up of 15 amino acids. Trimming took 1 base from V and 7 from J; bases not matched to a gene: 4. From germline, CDR1 is MDHEN and CDR2 SYDVKM. The CDR3: CASSLSGTGREKLFF. The CDR3 nucleotides are TGTGCCAGCAGTTTATCTGGGACAGGGCGTGAAAAACTGTTTTTT.

V usage is TRBV28 and J usage is TRBJ2-1; a weak D match, TRBD1 (5 bases). Germline V gene sequence: CDR1 MDHEN, CDR2 SYDVKM. V dropped 7 bases and J dropped 2 bases, with 15 bases sitting between them. The CDR3 spans 15 residues. CDR3 residues: CASILDRQTYNEQFF. The CDR3 coding sequence is TGTGCCAGCATTCTAGACCGACAGACCTACAATGAGCAGTTCTTC.

The V gene is TRBV29-1, the J gene TRBJ2-7, with D perhaps TRBD1 (5 bases). The CDR3 is 12 residues long. Germline CDR1 is SQVTM and CDR2 is ANQGSEA. Trimming left V 4 bases short and J 2 bases short, with 9 bases between. The CDR3 sequence is CSVARDTYEQYF. CDR3 in DNA: TGCAGCGTTGCCAGGGATACCTACGAGCAGTACTTC.